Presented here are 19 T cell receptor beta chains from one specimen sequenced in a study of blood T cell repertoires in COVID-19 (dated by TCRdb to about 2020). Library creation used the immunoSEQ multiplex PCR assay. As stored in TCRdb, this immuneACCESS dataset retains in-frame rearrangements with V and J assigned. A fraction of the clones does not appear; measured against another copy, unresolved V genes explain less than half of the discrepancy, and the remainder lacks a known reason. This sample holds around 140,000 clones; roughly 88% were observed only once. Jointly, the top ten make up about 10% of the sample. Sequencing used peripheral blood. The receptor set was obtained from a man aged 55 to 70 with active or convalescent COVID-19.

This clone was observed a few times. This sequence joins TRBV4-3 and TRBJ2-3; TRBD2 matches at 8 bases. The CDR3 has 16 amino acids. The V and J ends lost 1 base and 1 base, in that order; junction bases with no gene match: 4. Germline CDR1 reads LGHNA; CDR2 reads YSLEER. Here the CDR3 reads CASSQGLARRTDTQYF. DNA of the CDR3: TGCGCCAGCAGCCAAGGACTAGCGAGACGCACAGATACGCAGTATTTT.

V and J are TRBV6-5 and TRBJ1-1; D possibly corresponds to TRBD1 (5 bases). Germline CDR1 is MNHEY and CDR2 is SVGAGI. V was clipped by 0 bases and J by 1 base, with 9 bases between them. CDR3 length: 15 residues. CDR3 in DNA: TGTGCCAGCAGTTACTCGGGGGGGAGGAACACTGAAGCTTTCTTT. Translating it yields CASSYSGGRNTEAFF.

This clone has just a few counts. This chain's CDR3 is CASSLGLAVIRTDTQYF. CDR3 coding DNA: TGTGCCAGCAGCCTCGGACTAGCGGTTATAAGGACAGATACGCAGTATTTT. The chain couples TRBV7-8 to TRBJ2-3; 10 positions match TRBD2. V lost 5 bases to trimming and J lost 3 bases; unmatched junction nucleotides: 11. Germline V gene sequence: CDR1 SGHVS, CDR2 FQNEAQ. The CDR3 has 17 residues.

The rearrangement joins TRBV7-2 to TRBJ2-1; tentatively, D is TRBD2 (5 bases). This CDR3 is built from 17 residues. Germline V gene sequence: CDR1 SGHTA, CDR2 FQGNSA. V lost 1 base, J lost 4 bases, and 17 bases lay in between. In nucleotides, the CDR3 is TGTGCCAGCAGCTTAGGAGGGTTCGGGCTTACTTACAATGAGCAGTTCTTC. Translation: CASSLGGFGLTYNEQFF.

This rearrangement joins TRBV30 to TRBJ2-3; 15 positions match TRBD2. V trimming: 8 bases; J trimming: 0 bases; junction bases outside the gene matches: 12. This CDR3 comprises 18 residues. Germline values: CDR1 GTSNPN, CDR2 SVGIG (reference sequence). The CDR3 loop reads CAREGLAGGIASTDTQYF. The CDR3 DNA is TGTGCCCGGGAGGGACTAGCGGGAGGTATCGCTAGCACAGATACGCAGTATTTT.

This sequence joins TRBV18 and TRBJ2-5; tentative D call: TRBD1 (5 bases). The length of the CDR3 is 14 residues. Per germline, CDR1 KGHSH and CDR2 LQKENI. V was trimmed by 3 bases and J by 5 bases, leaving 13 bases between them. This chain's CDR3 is CASSPSGNGETQYF. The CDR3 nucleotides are TGTGCCAGCTCACCGTCAGGGAACGGGGAGACCCAGTACTTC. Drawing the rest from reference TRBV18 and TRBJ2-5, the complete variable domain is NAGVMQNPRHLVRRRGQEARLRCSPMKGHSHVYWYRQLPEEGLKFMVYLQKENIIDESGMPKERFSAEFPKEGPSILRIQQVVRGDSAAYFCASSPSGNGETQYFGPGTRLLVL.

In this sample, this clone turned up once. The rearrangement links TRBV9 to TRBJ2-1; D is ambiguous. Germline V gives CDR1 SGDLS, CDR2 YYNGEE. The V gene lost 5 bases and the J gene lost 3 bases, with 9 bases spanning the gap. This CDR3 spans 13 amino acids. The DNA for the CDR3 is TGTGCCAGCAGTAGTGCGGTCTACAATGAGCAGTTCTTC. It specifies CASSSAVYNEQFF.

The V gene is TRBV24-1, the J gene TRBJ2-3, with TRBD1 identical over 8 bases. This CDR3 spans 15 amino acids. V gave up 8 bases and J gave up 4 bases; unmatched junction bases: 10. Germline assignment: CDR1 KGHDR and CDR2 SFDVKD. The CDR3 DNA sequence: TGTGCCACCAACCCTGGACAGGGTAGGGCAGATACGCAGTATTTT. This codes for CATNPGQGRADTQYF.

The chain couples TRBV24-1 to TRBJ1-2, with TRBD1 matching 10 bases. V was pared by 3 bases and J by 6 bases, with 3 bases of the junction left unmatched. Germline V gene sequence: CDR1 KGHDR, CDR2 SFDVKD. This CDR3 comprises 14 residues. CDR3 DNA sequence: TGTGCCACCAGTGATGACAGGGGGCGCGATGGCTACACCTTC. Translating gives CATSDDRGRDGYTF.

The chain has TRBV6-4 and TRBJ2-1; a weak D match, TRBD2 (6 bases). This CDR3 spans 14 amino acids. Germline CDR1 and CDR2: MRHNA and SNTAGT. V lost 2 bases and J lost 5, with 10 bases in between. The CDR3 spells CASSDVGGHNEQFF. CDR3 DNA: TGTGCCAGCAGTGACGTCGGAGGGCACAATGAGCAGTTCTTC.

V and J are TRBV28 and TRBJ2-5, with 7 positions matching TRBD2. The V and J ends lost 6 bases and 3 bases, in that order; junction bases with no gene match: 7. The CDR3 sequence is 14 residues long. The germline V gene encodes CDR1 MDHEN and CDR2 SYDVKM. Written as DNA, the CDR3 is TGTGCCAGCAGCACTCCCGGGACTAAAGAGACCCAGTACTTC. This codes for CASSTPGTKETQYF.

The CDR3 loop reads CASSLRDPNQPQHF. CDR3 nucleotide sequence: TGTGCCAGCAGTTTGCGGGATCCTAATCAGCCCCAGCATTTT. The chain couples TRBV28 to TRBJ1-5; D unresolved. This CDR3 contains 14 residues. Trimming stripped 3 bases from V and 4 bases from J, with 10 bases between. Germline V gene sequence: CDR1 MDHEN, CDR2 SYDVKM.

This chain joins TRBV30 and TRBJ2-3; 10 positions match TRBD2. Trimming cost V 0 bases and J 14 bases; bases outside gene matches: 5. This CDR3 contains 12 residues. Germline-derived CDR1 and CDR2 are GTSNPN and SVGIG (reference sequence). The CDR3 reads CAWSVSGTSVYF. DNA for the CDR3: TGTGCCTGGAGTGTTTCCGGGACTAGCGTGTATTTT.

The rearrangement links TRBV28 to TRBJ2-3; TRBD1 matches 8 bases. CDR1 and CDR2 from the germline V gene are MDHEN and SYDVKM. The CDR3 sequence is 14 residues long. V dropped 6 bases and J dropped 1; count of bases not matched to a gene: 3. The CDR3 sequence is CASRKTGGTDTQYF. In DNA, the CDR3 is TGTGCCAGCAGGAAGACAGGGGGCACAGATACGCAGTATTTT.

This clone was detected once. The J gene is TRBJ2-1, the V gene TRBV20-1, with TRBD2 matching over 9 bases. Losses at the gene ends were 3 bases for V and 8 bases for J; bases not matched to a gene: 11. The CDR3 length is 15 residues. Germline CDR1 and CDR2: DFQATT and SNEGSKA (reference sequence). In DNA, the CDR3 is TGCAGTGCTAGTTTCCCTAGCGGGATGGTACATGAGCAGTTCTTC. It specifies CSASFPSGMVHEQFF.

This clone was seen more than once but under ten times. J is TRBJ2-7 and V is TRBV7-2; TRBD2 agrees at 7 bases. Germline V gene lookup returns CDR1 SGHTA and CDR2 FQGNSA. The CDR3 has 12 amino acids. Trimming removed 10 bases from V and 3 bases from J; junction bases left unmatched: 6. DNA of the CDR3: TGTGCCACCCGGGGAGGGGACTACGAGCAGTACTTC. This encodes CATRGGDYEQYF.

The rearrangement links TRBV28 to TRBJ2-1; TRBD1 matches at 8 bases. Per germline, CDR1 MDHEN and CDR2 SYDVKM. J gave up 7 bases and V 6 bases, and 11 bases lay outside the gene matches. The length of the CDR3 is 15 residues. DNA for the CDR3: TGTGCCAGCAGGACTTTTTCTGGACAGGGAAATGAGCAGTTCTTC. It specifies CASRTFSGQGNEQFF. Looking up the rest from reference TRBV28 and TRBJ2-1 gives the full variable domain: DVKVTQSSRYLVKRTGEKVFLECVQDMDHENMFWYRQDPGLGLRLIYFSYDVKMKEKGDIPEGYSVSREKKERFSLILESASTNQTSMYLCASRTFSGQGNEQFFGPGTRLTVL.

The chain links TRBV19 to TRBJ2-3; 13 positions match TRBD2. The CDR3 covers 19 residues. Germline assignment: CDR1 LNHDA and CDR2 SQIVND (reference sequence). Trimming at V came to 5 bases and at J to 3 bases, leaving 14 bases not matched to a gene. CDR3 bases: TGTGCCAGTAGTCGGACTAGCGGGAGTGGGTTGGTGGGAACAGATACGCAGTATTTT. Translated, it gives CASSRTSGSGLVGTDTQYF.

In DNA form, the CDR3 reads TGTGCCAGCAGCGCAAGGACAGGGGGCGATTACGAGCAGTACTTC. It translates to CASSARTGGDYEQYF. The chain couples TRBV9 to TRBJ2-7; TRBD1 matches 11 bases. The CDR3 is 15 amino acids. The ends lost 3 bases at V and 4 bases at J; junction bases unmatched: 6. Germline values: CDR1 SGDLS, CDR2 YYNGEE.